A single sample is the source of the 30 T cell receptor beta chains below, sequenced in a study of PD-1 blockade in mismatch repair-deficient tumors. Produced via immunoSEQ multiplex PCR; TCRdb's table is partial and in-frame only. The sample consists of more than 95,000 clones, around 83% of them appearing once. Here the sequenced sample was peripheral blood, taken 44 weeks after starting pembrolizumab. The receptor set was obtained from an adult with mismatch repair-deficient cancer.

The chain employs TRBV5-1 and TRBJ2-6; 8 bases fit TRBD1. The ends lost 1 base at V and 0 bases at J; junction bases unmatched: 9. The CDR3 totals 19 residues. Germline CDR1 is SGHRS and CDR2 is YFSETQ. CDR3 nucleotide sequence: TGCGCCAGCAGCTTGCAGGACAGGGCAACTGTCTCTGGGGCCAACGTCCTGACTTTC. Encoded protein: CASSLQDRATVSGANVLTF.

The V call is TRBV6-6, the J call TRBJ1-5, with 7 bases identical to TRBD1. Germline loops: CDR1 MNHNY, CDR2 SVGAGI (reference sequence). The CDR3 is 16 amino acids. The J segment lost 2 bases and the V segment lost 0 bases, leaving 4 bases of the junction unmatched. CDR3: CASSYSTTGGNQPQHF. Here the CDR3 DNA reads TGTGCCAGCAGTTACTCGACCACAGGGGGCAATCAGCCCCAGCATTTT.

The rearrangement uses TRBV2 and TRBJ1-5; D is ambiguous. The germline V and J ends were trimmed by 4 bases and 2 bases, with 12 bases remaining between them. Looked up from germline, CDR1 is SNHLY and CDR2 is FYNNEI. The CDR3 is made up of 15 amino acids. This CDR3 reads CASSGWERGNQPQHF. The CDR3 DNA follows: TGTGCCAGCAGTGGCTGGGAACGGGGCAATCAGCCCCAGCATTTT.

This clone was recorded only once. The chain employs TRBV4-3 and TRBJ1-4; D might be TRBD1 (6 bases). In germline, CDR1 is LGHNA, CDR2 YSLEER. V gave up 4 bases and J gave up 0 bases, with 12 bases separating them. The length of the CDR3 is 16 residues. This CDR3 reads CASSPIRQATNEKLFF. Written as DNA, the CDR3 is TGCGCCAGCAGCCCAATCCGACAGGCAACTAATGAAAAACTGTTTTTT.

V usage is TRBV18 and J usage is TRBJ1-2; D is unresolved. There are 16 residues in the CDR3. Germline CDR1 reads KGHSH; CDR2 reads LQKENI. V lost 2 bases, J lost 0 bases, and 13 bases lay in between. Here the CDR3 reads CASSPRSQTTNYGYTF. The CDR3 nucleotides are TGTGCCAGCTCACCAAGGAGCCAGACTACTAACTATGGCTACACCTTC.

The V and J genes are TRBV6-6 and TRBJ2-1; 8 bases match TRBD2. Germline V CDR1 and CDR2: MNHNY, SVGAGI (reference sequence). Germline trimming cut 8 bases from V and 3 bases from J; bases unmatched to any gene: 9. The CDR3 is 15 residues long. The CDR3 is CASSKRESIYNEQFF. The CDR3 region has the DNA TGTGCCAGCTCGAAGCGGGAGTCCATCTACAATGAGCAGTTCTTC.

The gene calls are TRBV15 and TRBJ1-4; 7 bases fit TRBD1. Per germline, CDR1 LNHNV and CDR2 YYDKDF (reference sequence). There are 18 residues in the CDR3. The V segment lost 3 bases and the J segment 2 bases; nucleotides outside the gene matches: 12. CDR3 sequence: CATSSTGVFLWTNEKLFF. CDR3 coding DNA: TGTGCCACCAGCAGTACAGGGGTGTTTTTGTGGACTAATGAAAAACTGTTTTTT.

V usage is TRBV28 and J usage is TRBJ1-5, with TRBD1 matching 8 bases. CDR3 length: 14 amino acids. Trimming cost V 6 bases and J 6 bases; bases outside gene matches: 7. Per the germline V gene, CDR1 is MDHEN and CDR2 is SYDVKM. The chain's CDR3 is CASSSDRGFQPQHF. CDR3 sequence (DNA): TGTGCCAGCAGCTCCGACAGGGGTTTTCAGCCCCAGCATTTT.

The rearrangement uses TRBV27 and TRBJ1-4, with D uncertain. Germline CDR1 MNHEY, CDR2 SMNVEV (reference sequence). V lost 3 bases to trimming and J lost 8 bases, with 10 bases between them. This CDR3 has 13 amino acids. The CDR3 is CASSFGIGEKLFF. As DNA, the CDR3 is TGTGCCAGCAGTTTCGGAATCGGGGAAAAACTGTTTTTT.

The DNA for the CDR3 is TGTGCCAGCAGCCAGACAGGGGTCCGGACCGGGGAGCTGTTTTTT. Translated, it gives CASSQTGVRTGELFF. This chain uses TRBV5-5 with TRBJ2-2, with TRBD1 matching over 8 bases. The CDR3 sequence is 15 residues long. V shed 4 bases and J 5 bases; nucleotides not matched to a gene: 7. Looked up from germline, CDR1 is SGHKS and CDR2 is YYEKEE (reference sequence).

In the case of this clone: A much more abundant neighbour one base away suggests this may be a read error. The CDR3 region has the DNA TGTGCCAGCAGCTTAGCGGGGAACACTGAAGCTTTCTTT. Translating gives CASSLAGNTEAFF. This sequence joins TRBV7-9 and TRBJ1-1, with D unclear. Germline loops: CDR1 SEHNR, CDR2 FQNEAQ (reference sequence). V lost 0 bases and J lost 1, with 3 bases in between. The CDR3 extends over 13 amino acids.

Here the CDR3 reads CASSVRLGGELFF. CDR3 nucleotide sequence: TGTGCCAGCAGCGTCCGACTGGGCGGGGAGCTGTTTTTT. The rearrangement joins TRBV7-8 to TRBJ2-2; no definite D call. V lost 5 bases and J 7 bases, leaving 11 bases between the germline ends. Germline CDR1 SGHVS, CDR2 FQNEAQ. The CDR3 is 13 amino acids.

The CDR3 here is CAWTGGLDTQYF. The CDR3 nucleotides read TGTGCCTGGACAGGGGGATTAGATACGCAGTATTTT. The chain uses TRBV30 and TRBJ2-3; 7 nucleotides line up with TRBD1. The CDR3 totals 12 residues. The V gene's germline CDR1 is GTSNPN and CDR2 SVGIG (reference sequence). Trimming cost V 4 bases and J 5 bases; bases outside gene matches: 3.

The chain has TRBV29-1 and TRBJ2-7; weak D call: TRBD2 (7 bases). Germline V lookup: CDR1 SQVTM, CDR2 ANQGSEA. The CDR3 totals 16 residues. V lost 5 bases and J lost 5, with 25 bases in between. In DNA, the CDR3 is TGCAGCGTTTCTCCGATACTGGAGGGGGAGGGCAACGAGCAGTACTTC. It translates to CSVSPILEGEGNEQYF.

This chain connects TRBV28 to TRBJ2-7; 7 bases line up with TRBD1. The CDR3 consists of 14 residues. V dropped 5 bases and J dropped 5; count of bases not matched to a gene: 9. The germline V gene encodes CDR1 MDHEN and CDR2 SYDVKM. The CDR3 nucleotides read TGTGCCAGCAGTCCCGGACAGGTTCGGAACGAGCAGTACTTC. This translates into CASSPGQVRNEQYF.

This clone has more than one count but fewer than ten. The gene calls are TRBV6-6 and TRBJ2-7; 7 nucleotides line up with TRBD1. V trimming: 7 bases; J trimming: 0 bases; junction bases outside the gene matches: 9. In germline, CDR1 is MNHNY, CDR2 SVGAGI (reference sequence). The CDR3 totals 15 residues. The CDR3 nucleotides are TGTGCCAGCACCACGAACAGGGGTGGCTCCTACGAGCAGTACTTC. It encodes CASTTNRGGSYEQYF.

The CDR3 nucleotides are TGTGCCAGCAGCCAGGGTACCGGGTACGAGCAGTACTTC. Translated: CASSQGTGYEQYF. The gene calls are TRBV11-2 and TRBJ2-7; possibly TRBD1 for D (5 bases). Germline assignment: CDR1 SGHAT and CDR2 FQNNGV. The CDR3 has 13 residues. Trimming pared 5 bases from V and 4 bases from J, leaving 12 bases between.

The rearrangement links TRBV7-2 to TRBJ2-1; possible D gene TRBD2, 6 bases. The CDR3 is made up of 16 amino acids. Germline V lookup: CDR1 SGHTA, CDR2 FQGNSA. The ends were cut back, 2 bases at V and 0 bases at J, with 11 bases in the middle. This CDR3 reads CASSLWLATSYNEQFF. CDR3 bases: TGTGCCAGCAGCTTATGGCTAGCGACCTCCTACAATGAGCAGTTCTTC.

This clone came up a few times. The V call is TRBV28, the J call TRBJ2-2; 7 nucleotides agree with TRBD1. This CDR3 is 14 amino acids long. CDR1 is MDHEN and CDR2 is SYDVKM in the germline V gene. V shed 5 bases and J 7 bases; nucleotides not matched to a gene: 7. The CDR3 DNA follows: TGTGCCAGCAGTAGCGGACAGGTGGGCGGGGAGCTGTTTTTT. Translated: CASSSGQVGGELFF.

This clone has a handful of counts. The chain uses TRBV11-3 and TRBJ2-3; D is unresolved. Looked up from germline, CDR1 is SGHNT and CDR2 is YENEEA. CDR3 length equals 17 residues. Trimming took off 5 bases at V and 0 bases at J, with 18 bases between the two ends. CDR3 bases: TGTGCCAGCAGCCCGAGGACGTTTTTCGTTAGCACAGATACGCAGTATTTT. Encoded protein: CASSPRTFFVSTDTQYF. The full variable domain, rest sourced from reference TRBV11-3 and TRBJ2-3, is EAGVVQSPRYKIIEKKQPVAFWCNPISGHNTLYWYLQNLGQGPELLIRYENEEAVDDSQLPKDRFSAERLKGVDSTLKIQPAELGDSAVYLCASSPRTFFVSTDTQYFGPGTRLTVL.

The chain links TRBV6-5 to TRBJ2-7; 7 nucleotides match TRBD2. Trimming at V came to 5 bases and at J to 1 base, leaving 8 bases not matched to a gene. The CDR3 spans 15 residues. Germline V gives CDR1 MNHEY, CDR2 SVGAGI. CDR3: CASSGSEAGSYEQYF. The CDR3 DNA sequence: TGTGCCAGCAGTGGGAGTGAAGCGGGGTCCTACGAGCAGTACTTC.

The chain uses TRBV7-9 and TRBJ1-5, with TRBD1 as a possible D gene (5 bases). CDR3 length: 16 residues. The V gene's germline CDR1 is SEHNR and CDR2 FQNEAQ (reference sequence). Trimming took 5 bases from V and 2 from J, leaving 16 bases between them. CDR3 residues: CASSPGTEGGNQPQHF. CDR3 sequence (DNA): TGTGCCAGCAGCCCAGGGACTGAAGGGGGCAATCAGCCCCAGCATTTT.

The CDR3 loop reads CASSPDPGFTNPEAFF. CDR3 coding DNA: TGTGCCAGCAGCCCCGATCCGGGTTTCACTAACCCTGAAGCTTTCTTT. This chain uses TRBV7-2 with TRBJ1-1, with D unclear. Germline CDR1 reads SGHTA; CDR2 reads FQGNSA. V lost 5 bases, J lost 6 bases, and 22 bases lay in between. There are 16 residues in the CDR3. Full variable domain (remainder filled in from reference TRBV7-2 and TRBJ1-1): GAGVSQSPSNKVTEKGKDVELRCDPISGHTALYWYRQSLGQGLEFLIYFQGNSAPDKSGLPSDRFSAERTGGSVSTLTIQRTQQEDSAVYLCASSPDPGFTNPEAFFGQGTRLTVV.

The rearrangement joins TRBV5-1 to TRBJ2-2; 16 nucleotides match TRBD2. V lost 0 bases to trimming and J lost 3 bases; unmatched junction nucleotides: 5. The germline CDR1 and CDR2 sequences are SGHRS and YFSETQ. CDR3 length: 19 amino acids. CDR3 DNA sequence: TGCGCCAGCAGCTTGGAGGGACTAGCGGGAGGGCCGGACACCGGGGAGCTGTTTTTT. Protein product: CASSLEGLAGGPDTGELFF.

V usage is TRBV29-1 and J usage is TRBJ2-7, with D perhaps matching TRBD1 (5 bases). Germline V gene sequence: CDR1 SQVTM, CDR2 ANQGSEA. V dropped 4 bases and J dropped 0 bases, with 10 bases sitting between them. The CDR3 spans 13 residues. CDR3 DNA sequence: TGCAGCGTTGCGCAGGGCCACTCCTACGAGCAGTACTTC. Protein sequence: CSVAQGHSYEQYF.

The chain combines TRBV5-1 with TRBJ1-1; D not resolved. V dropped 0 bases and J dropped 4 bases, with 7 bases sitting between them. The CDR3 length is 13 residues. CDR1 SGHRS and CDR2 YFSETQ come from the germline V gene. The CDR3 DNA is TGCGCCAGCAGCTTGGGACAATCCACTGAAGCTTTCTTT. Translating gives CASSLGQSTEAFF.

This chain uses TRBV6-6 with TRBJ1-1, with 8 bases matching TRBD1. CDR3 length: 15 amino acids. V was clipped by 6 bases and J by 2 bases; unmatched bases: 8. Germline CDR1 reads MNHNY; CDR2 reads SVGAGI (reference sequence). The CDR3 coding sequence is TGTGCCAGCAGAGATCCAGGGGGCGGAAACACTGAAGCTTTCTTT. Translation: CASRDPGGGNTEAFF.

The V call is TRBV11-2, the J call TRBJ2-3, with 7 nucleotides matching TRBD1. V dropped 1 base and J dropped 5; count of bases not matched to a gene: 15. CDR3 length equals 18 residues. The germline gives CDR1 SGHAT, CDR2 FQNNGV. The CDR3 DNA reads TGTGCCAGCAGCTTAGCAGGGGGAATTCGCCCAAGGGTAGATACGCAGTATTTT. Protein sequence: CASSLAGGIRPRVDTQYF.

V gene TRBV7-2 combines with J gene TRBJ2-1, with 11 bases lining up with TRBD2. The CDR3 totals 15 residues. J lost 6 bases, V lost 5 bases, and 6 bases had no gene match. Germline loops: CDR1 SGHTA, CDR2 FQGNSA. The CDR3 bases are TGTGCCAGCAGCATAACTAGCGGGAGTTTCAATGAGCAGTTCTTC. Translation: CASSITSGSFNEQFF.

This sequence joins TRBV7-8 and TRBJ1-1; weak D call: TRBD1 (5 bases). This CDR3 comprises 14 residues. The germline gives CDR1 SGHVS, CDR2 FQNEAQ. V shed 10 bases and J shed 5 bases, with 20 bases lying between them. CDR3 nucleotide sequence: TGTGCCACCGCCCACAGGTCCCGGGGAACTGAAGCTTTCTTT. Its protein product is CATAHRSRGTEAFF. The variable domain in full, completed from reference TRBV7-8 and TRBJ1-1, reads GAGVSQSPRYKVAKRGQDVALRCDPISGHVSLFWYQQALGQGPEFLTYFQNEAQLDKSGLPSDRFFAERPEGSVSTLKIQRTQQEDSAVYLCATAHRSRGTEAFFGQGTRLTVV.